Below, 30 T cell receptor beta chains from the same sample are listed, as sequenced in a study of beta chain features in type 1 diabetes. The study reverse transcribed the entire isolated RNA, so it sequenced expressed TCRB transcripts. Repertoires were generated with immunoSEQ multiplex PCR, while TCRdb's copy carries only in-frame clones and drops some. The sample records 250,000 to 300,000 clones, about 13% being singletons. Study conclusions and caveats: Type 1 diabetes patients had moderately but significantly shorter TCRB CDR3s in all four CD4+ subsets.

The antigens these receptors bind are not known. Sequenced material: naive CD4+ T cells from blood. These TCRs come from a man aged 25-45 years with type 1 diabetes.

V and J are TRBV7-8 and TRBJ1-2; maybe TRBD1 (5 bases). The CDR3 has 15 amino acids. The germline V gene encodes CDR1 SGHVS and CDR2 FQNEAQ. Deletions cut 3 bases from V and 4 bases from J, with 15 bases between. The CDR3 reads CASSFRRGDGYGYTF. Here the CDR3 DNA reads TGTGCCAGCAGCTTTAGACGGGGGGACGGCTATGGCTACACCTTC.

This clone was detected only a few times. V usage is TRBV2 and J usage is TRBJ2-5; 8 bases are shared with TRBD1. Germline V gene lookup returns CDR1 SNHLY and CDR2 FYNNEI. CDR3 length equals 14 residues. V lost 7 bases to trimming and J lost 2 bases; unmatched junction nucleotides: 6. Written as DNA, the CDR3 is TGTGCCAGCAACCTTGACAGGGGTCAAGAGACCCAGTACTTC. It specifies CASNLDRGQETQYF.

This clone has just a few counts. The V and J genes are TRBV28 and TRBJ1-2; tentatively, D is TRBD1 (6 bases). V dropped 6 bases and J dropped 1 base, with 9 bases sitting between them. The CDR3 has 13 amino acids. CDR1 and CDR2 (germline): MDHEN, SYDVKM. This CDR3 is CASSPDSNYGYTF. DNA for the CDR3: TGTGCCAGCAGCCCGGACAGTAACTATGGCTACACCTTC.

The chain links TRBV10-3 to TRBJ1-1; 9 nucleotides line up with TRBD1. J gave up 6 bases and V 8 bases, and 7 bases lay outside the gene matches. CDR1 and CDR2 from the germline V gene are ENHRY and SYGVKD. The CDR3 is made up of 13 amino acids. DNA for the CDR3: TGTGCCATCGGAAGGGGACAGGGCGCTGAAGCTTTCTTT. Translated, it gives CAIGRGQGAEAFF.

As to this clone: The sample has other DNA sequences that encode this CDR3 too. The chain joins TRBV15 to TRBJ2-7; 8 bases match TRBD1. Unmatched junction bases numbered 5, after V lost 0 bases and J lost 4 bases. Per the germline V gene, CDR1 is LNHNV and CDR2 is YYDKDF (reference sequence). The CDR3 runs 15 residues. The CDR3 here is CATSRDRGTGYEQYF. The CDR3 nucleotides read TGTGCCACCAGCAGAGATCGGGGGACAGGTTACGAGCAGTACTTC.

This clone was counted a few times. The chain combines TRBV5-1 with TRBJ1-1; 7 bases agree with TRBD1. CDR1 is SGHRS, CDR2 YFSETQ, per germline. Losses at the gene ends were 3 bases for V and 0 bases for J; bases not matched to a gene: 8. This CDR3 region has 16 residues. CDR3 nucleotide sequence: TGCGCCAGCAGCTACCGGACAGGACCACTGAACACTGAAGCTTTCTTT. This translates into CASSYRTGPLNTEAFF. Complete variable domain (other parts from reference TRBV5-1 and TRBJ1-1): KAGVTQTPRYLIKTRGQQVTLSCSPISGHRSVSWYQQTPGQGLQFLFEYFSETQRNKGNFPGRFSGRQFSNSRSEMNVSTLELGDSALYLCASSYRTGPLNTEAFFGQGTRLTVV.

The gene calls are TRBV5-4 and TRBJ2-1, with a possible D match to TRBD2 (6 bases). CDR3 size: 16 residues. CDR1 and CDR2 from the germline V gene are SGHNT and YYREEE (reference sequence). The V end was cut by 4 bases, the J end by 6 bases, with 20 bases between. The DNA for the CDR3 is TGTGCCAGCAGCGTTGTCGGGGCTAGCGCCCTCAATGAGCAGTTCTTC. Protein: CASSVVGASALNEQFF.

The chain employs TRBV21-1 and TRBJ2-1; TRBD2 is taken as the D call from the table, unchecked against the DNA. TRBV21-1 is designated a pseudogene. The CDR3 covers 16 residues. Written as DNA, the CDR3 is TGTGCCAGCAGCACTCCGGGACTAGCGGCCCCCAATGAGCAGTTCTTC. The encoded protein is CASSTPGLAAPNEQFF.

This clone was picked up a small number of times. The rearrangement uses TRBV5-1 and TRBJ2-6; D call uncertain. V was pared by 0 bases and J by 0 bases, with 7 bases between. Germline CDR1 and CDR2: SGHRS and YFSETQ. The CDR3 loop spans 16 amino acids. The CDR3 region is CASSLDASSGANVLTF. Here the CDR3 DNA reads TGCGCCAGCAGCTTGGACGCCAGCTCTGGGGCCAACGTCCTGACTTTC.

This clone was seen a few times. V is TRBV5-4 and J is TRBJ2-1; D perhaps matches TRBD2 (5 bases). CDR3 length equals 12 residues. The V and J ends lost 4 bases and 9 bases respectively, with 11 bases between them. Germline V gene sequence: CDR1 SGHNT, CDR2 YYREEE (reference sequence). The CDR3 protein is CASSTTSFEQFF. The DNA of the CDR3 is TGTGCCAGCAGCACTACTAGTTTTGAGCAGTTCTTC.

The chain has TRBV9 and TRBJ2-1, with 10 nucleotides matching TRBD2. Trimming removed 3 bases from V and 2 bases from J; junction bases left unmatched: 2. Germline V gene data show CDR1 as SGDLS and CDR2 as YYNGEE. CDR3 length: 15 residues. The CDR3 here is CASSATSGPYNEQFF. CDR3 bases: TGTGCCAGCAGCGCGACTAGCGGGCCCTACAATGAGCAGTTCTTC.

The chain is built from TRBV9 and TRBJ2-7, with D unclear. Germline CDR1 is SGDLS and CDR2 is YYNGEE. Trimming pared 0 bases from V and 3 bases from J, leaving 7 bases between. There are 13 residues in the CDR3. Here the CDR3 reads CASSVEQYYEQYF. For the CDR3, the DNA is TGTGCCAGCAGCGTAGAACAGTACTACGAGCAGTACTTC.

The chain carries TRBV14 and TRBJ1-5; 9 bases are a match to TRBD1. Germline CDR1 and CDR2: SGHDN and FVKESK. Trimming removed 0 bases from V and 0 bases from J; junction bases left unmatched: 12. The CDR3 consists of 20 residues. The CDR3 region has the DNA TGTGCCAGCAGCCAAGATAAAGGGACAGGGCGAGCCTATAGCAATCAGCCCCAGCATTTT. It is translated as CASSQDKGTGRAYSNQPQHF.

The table lists this clone with a few counts. The chain has TRBV5-1 and TRBJ2-1; D is uncertain. The germline V gene encodes CDR1 SGHRS and CDR2 YFSETQ. V shed 0 bases and J shed 10 bases, with 5 bases lying between them. This CDR3 has 11 residues. CDR3 region: CASSLDLEQFF. CDR3 nucleotides: TGCGCCAGCAGCTTGGATCTAGAGCAGTTCTTC.

This clone was detected a few times. V usage is TRBV7-9 and J usage is TRBJ1-4, with 10 bases matching TRBD1. This CDR3 region has 15 residues. The V segment lost 4 bases and the J segment 5 bases; nucleotides outside the gene matches: 4. Germline V gene sequence: CDR1 SEHNR, CDR2 FQNEAQ (reference sequence). The CDR3 region has the DNA TGTGCCAGCAGCTCCAGGACAGGGGGGAATGAAAAACTGTTTTTT. Residues: CASSSRTGGNEKLFF.

This clone has just a few counts. CDR3 loop: CASSYTGQNAYEQYF. In DNA form, the CDR3 reads TGTGCCAGCAGTTACACGGGACAAAATGCCTACGAGCAGTACTTC. The V call is TRBV6-6, the J call TRBJ2-7, with TRBD1 as a possible D gene (6 bases). The CDR3 covers 15 residues. Germline V gives CDR1 MNHNY, CDR2 SVGAGI (reference sequence). V lost 2 bases to trimming and J lost 2 bases, with 13 bases between them.

This clone was found a few times. The chain combines TRBV27 with TRBJ2-1; 8 nucleotides align to TRBD2. In germline, CDR1 is MNHEY, CDR2 SMNVEV (reference sequence). Trimming removed 11 bases from V and 7 bases from J; junction bases left unmatched: 13. CDR3 length equals 14 residues. The chain's CDR3 is CASTPSGRRNEQFF. CDR3 DNA: TGTGCCTCCACCCCGAGCGGGAGACGGAATGAGCAGTTCTTC.

This clone was observed a few times. The chain recombines TRBV9 with TRBJ1-1; TRBD1 might be the D (5 bases). Trimming removed 4 bases from V and 5 bases from J, with 12 bases in between. The germline gives CDR1 SGDLS, CDR2 YYNGEE. The CDR3 loop spans 13 amino acids. The CDR3 loop reads CASSPDSSTEAFF. In DNA, the CDR3 is TGTGCCAGCAGCCCTGACAGCTCTACTGAAGCTTTCTTT.

This clone was recorded a few times. The rearrangement uses TRBV4-2 and TRBJ2-5; TRBD2 matches 11 bases. V was clipped by 4 bases and J by 4 bases; unmatched bases: 8. From germline, CDR1 is LGHNA and CDR2 YNFKEQ. The CDR3 runs 16 residues. The CDR3 here is CASSLGTSGFGETQYF. The DNA for the CDR3 is TGTGCCAGCAGCCTGGGGACTAGCGGCTTTGGAGAGACCCAGTACTTC.

The chain uses TRBV4-2 and TRBJ1-5; 8 bases are shared with TRBD1. Looked up from germline, CDR1 is LGHNA and CDR2 is YNFKEQ. The junction had 6 bases not matched to a gene; V was cut back by 0 bases and J by 5 bases. The CDR3 runs to 16 residues. CDR3 DNA: TGTGCCAGCAGCCAAGATGAGGACAGGGTCTATCAGCCCCAGCATTTT. The encoded protein is CASSQDEDRVYQPQHF.

The chain employs TRBV7-2 and TRBJ2-2, with 7 bases aligning to TRBD1. This CDR3 region has 17 residues. The J segment lost 3 bases and the V segment lost 5 bases, leaving 12 bases of the junction unmatched. Germline CDR1 is SGHTA and CDR2 is FQGNSA. This chain's CDR3 is CASSPGLAGGYTGELFF. The CDR3 DNA reads as TGTGCCAGCAGCCCCGGACTGGCAGGGGGATACACCGGGGAGCTGTTTTTT.

The chain links TRBV15 to TRBJ2-1, with 12 bases matching TRBD2. The junction had 5 bases not matched to a gene; V was cut back by 5 bases and J by 6 bases. The germline gives CDR1 LNHNV, CDR2 YYDKDF (reference sequence). CDR3 length equals 15 residues. The CDR3 DNA follows: TGTGCCACCAGCCCGACTAGCGGGAGAGGCAATGAGCAGTTCTTC. Amino acids: CATSPTSGRGNEQFF.

This clone was counted only a few times. The chain links TRBV6-5 to TRBJ2-5; the D is unclear. There are 13 residues in the CDR3. Germline assignment: CDR1 MNHEY and CDR2 SVGAGI. Trimming took 5 bases from V and 7 from J, leaving 14 bases between them. In DNA form, the CDR3 reads TGTGCCAGCAGTCCCCCGAGCCACTCGACCCAGTACTTC. It is translated as CASSPPSHSTQYF.

The chain carries TRBV4-1 and TRBJ2-2; TRBD2 agrees at 9 bases. CDR3 length equals 18 residues. With 4 bases clipped from V and 0 bases from J, the junction kept 9 bases outside the gene matches. CDR1 is MGHRA, CDR2 YSYEKL, per germline. The CDR3 region has the DNA TGCGCCAGCAGCCGGGGCTTGTTAGCGGGGGCGAACACCGGGGAGCTGTTTTTT. This sequence encodes CASSRGLLAGANTGELFF.

The rearrangement uses TRBV11-2 and TRBJ1-1; D is unresolved. The CDR3 is 14 residues long. V dropped 0 bases and J dropped 6 bases, with 11 bases sitting between them. Germline V gene sequence: CDR1 SGHAT, CDR2 FQNNGV. The CDR3 reads CASSLETTTPEAFF. Here the CDR3 DNA reads TGTGCCAGCAGCTTAGAGACTACTACCCCTGAAGCTTTCTTT.

A few counts support this clone. The chain is built from TRBV7-7 and TRBJ2-5, with TRBD1 matching 11 bases. V lost 5 bases and J lost 5; bases outside the gene matches: 4. The CDR3 consists of 14 residues. The germline gives CDR1 SSHAT, CDR2 FNYEAQ (reference sequence). CDR3 sequence: CASSRDRGGETQYF. The CDR3, as DNA: TGTGCCAGCAGCCGGGACAGGGGGGGTGAGACCCAGTACTTC.

The CDR3 region has the DNA TGTGCCTGGAAGAGGGGAGGGGGGTTGACTGAAGCTTTCTTT. Its translation: CAWKRGGGLTEAFF. The J gene is TRBJ1-1, the V gene TRBV30; TRBD1 is a possible D gene (6 bases). CDR1 and CDR2 from the germline V gene are GTSNPN and SVGIG (reference sequence). The ends were cut back, 4 bases at V and 5 bases at J, with 17 bases in the middle. The CDR3 covers 14 residues. The variable domain in full, completed from reference TRBV30 and TRBJ1-1, reads SQTIHQWPATLVQPVGSPLSLECTVEGTSNPNLYWYRQAAGRGLQLLFYSVGIGQISSEVPQNLSASRPQDRQFILSSKKLLLSDSGFYLCAWKRGGGLTEAFFGQGTRLTVV.

This clone was seen a few times. The chain recombines TRBV30 with TRBJ1-1; possible D gene TRBD1, 6 bases. Germline lookup yields CDR1 GTSNPN and CDR2 SVGIG (reference sequence). The length of the CDR3 is 13 residues. V lost 7 bases and J 0 bases, leaving 12 bases between the germline ends. CDR3 DNA sequence: TGTGCCTCCAATACAGGGATGAACACTGAAGCTTTCTTT. Protein product: CASNTGMNTEAFF.

In the case of this clone: An end of the junction does not agree with germline; a read error may underlie this. The chain uses TRBV4-1 and TRBJ1-1; D possibly corresponds to TRBD1 (6 bases). The V gene's germline CDR1 is MGHRA and CDR2 YSYEKL. The CDR3 is 17 residues long. CDR3 sequence reads: CASSHSGGPQGNAEAFF. CDR3 in DNA: TGCGCCAGCAGCCACTCTGGGGGACCTCAGGGGAACGCTGAAGCTTTCTTT.

This clone has a handful of counts. The CDR3 reads CAWVGHLNTEAFF. In DNA form, the CDR3 reads TGTGCCTGGGTCGGACACTTGAACACTGAAGCTTTCTTT. The chain recombines TRBV30 with TRBJ1-1; D is possibly TRBD1 (5 bases). The CDR3 sequence is 13 residues long. The V end lost 5 bases, the J end lost 0 bases, and 10 bases lay between the germline ends. Germline V gene data show CDR1 as GTSNPN and CDR2 as SVGIG (reference sequence).